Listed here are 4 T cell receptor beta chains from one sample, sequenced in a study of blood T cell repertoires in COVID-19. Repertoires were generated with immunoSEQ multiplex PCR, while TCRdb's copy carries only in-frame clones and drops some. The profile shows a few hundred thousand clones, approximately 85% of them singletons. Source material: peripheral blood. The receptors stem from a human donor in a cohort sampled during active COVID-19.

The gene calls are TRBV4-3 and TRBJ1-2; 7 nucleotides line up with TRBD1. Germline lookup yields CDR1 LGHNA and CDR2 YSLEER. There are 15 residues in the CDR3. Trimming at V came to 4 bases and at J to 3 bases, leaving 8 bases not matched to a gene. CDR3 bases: TGCGCCAGCAGCCTTACAGGGGCAGGTGACTATGGCTACACCTTC. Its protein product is CASSLTGAGDYGYTF.

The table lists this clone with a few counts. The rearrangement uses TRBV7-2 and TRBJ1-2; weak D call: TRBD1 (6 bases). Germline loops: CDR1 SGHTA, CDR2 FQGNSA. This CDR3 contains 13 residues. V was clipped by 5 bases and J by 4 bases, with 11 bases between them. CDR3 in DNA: TGTGCCAGCAGCCTCAGGGGTGGCTATGGCTACACCTTC. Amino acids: CASSLRGGYGYTF. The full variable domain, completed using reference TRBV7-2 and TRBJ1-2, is GAGVSQSPSNKVTEKGKDVELRCDPISGHTALYWYRQSLGQGLEFLIYFQGNSAPDKSGLPSDRFSAERTGGSVSTLTIQRTQQEDSAVYLCASSLRGGYGYTFGSGTRLTVV.

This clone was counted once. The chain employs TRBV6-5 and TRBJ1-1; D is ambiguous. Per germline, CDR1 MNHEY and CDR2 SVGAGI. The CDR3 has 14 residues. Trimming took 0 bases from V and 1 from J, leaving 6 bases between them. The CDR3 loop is CASSYSRSNTEAFF. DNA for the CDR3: TGTGCCAGCAGTTACTCGAGGTCGAACACTGAAGCTTTCTTT.

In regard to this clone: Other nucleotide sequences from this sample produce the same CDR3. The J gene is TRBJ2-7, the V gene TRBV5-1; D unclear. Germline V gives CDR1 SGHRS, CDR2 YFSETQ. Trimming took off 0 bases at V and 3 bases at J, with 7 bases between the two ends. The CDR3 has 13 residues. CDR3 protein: CASSLEGVYEQYF. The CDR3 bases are TGCGCCAGCAGCTTGGAAGGAGTCTACGAGCAGTACTTC.